The 32 T cell receptor beta chains below come from one sample, sequenced in a study of monozygotic twins with inflammatory bowel disease. Using the 5' RACE reads, TCRdb records one entry per CDR3 protein without DNA. Found here are just over 300,000 distinct CDR3 sequences; the top ten clones hold roughly 5.3%. Sample: blood. The receptors were gathered from a human donor with ulcerative colitis or Crohn's disease, or a healthy co-twin of an affected twin (not recorded which).

The rearrangement uses TRBV12-3 or TRBV12-4 and TRBJ2-1; lacking DNA, the TRBD1 call made by TCRdb goes unchecked. The CDR3 extends over 14 amino acids. The CDR3 loop is CASTISGGGNEQFF.

The rearrangement links TRBV12-3 or TRBV12-4 to TRBJ1-1. The CDR3 spans 14 residues. This chain's CDR3 is CASSLEGRSSEAFF.

This sequence joins TRBV11-2 and TRBJ2-3; TCRdb picks TRBD1, but there is no DNA to check that call. This CDR3 is built from 18 residues. CDR1 is SGHAT, CDR2 FQNNGV, per germline. CDR3 protein: CASSAIPGPQNNTDTQYF.

The chain carries TRBV18 and TRBJ2-6; TCRdb reports TRBD1, a call that lacks DNA to check it against. Germline CDR1 and CDR2: KGHSH and LQKENI. This CDR3 is 16 amino acids long. The CDR3 loop reads CASSPLGGSGANVLTF.

The chain recombines TRBV6-5 with TRBJ1-2; the TRBD1 assignment by TCRdb is unverifiable without DNA. The CDR3 sequence is 15 residues long. Germline lookup yields CDR1 MNHEY and CDR2 SVGAGI. The CDR3 protein is CASSYSGDRSYGYTF.

The chain uses TRBV18 and TRBJ2-1; TCRdb reports TRBD2, a call that lacks DNA to check it against. This CDR3 is 16 amino acids long. Germline V gives CDR1 KGHSH, CDR2 LQKENI. The CDR3 sequence: CASSPYSPGLADEQFF.

The V and J genes are TRBV14 and TRBJ2-5. Looked up from germline, CDR1 is SGHDN and CDR2 is FVKESK. The length of the CDR3 is 12 residues. The CDR3 region is CASSQVAETQYF.

The gene calls are TRBV11-2 and TRBJ2-3; the TRBD2 assignment by TCRdb is unverifiable without DNA. Germline lookup yields CDR1 SGHAT and CDR2 FQNNGV. The CDR3 is 14 amino acids. CDR3 sequence reads: CASSLDIGGPGQYF.

The chain uses TRBV12-3 or TRBV12-4 and TRBJ2-7; TCRdb proposes TRBD2, but this gene call is untestable without DNA. The CDR3 is 14 amino acids. CDR3: CASTWGGRANEQYF.

V is TRBV20-1 and J is TRBJ2-1; the TRBD1 assignment by TCRdb is unverifiable without DNA. This CDR3 is built from 14 residues. CDR1 and CDR2 from the germline V gene are DFQATT and SNEGSKA (reference sequence). The CDR3 loop is CSATGSSSYNEQFF.

V is TRBV7-2 and J is TRBJ2-1; without DNA, the TCRdb call of TRBD2 cannot be checked. This CDR3 has 16 residues. CDR1 is SGHTA and CDR2 is FQGNSA in the germline V gene. CDR3 protein: CASSLGSGARYNEQFF.

The chain employs TRBV5-1 and TRBJ2-7. This CDR3 contains 14 residues. Germline CDR1 and CDR2: SGHRS and YFSETQ. CDR3 sequence: CASSLVGVPYEQYF. The complete variable domain, with remaining parts taken from reference TRBV5-1 and TRBJ2-7, reads KAGVTQTPRYLIKTRGQQVTLSCSPISGHRSVSWYQQTPGQGLQFLFEYFSETQRNKGNFPGRFSGRQFSNSRSEMNVSTLELGDSALYLCASSLVGVPYEQYFGPGTRLTVT.

The chain's CDR3 is CASSRSGTGAYEQYF. V gene TRBV28 combines with J gene TRBJ2-7; TCRdb gives TRBD1 as the D gene, but with no DNA this cannot be confirmed. The CDR3 is 15 amino acids. Germline V gene lookup returns CDR1 MDHEN and CDR2 SYDVKM.

The J gene is TRBJ1-2, the V gene TRBV7-9; without DNA, the TCRdb call of TRBD1 cannot be checked. The germline gives CDR1 SEHNR, CDR2 FQNEAQ (reference sequence). CDR3 length: 14 residues. CDR3 in amino acids: CASSTGQGTYGYTF.

The chain couples TRBV5-1 to TRBJ2-1; the D gene TCRdb calls, TRBD2, cannot be checked with no DNA. There are 15 residues in the CDR3. Germline assignment: CDR1 SGHRS and CDR2 YFSETQ. The CDR3 loop is CASTPSGSFINEQFF.

The chain has TRBV2 and TRBJ2-7; the D call of TRBD1 rests on TCRdb alone, since no DNA is present to check it. The CDR3 loop spans 15 amino acids. Germline V CDR1 and CDR2: SNHLY, FYNNEI. The CDR3 protein is CASSFGQGLGYEQYF.

V and J are TRBV29-1 and TRBJ2-3; TCRdb outputs TRBD1, but without DNA this stays unchecked. CDR3 length: 14 residues. CDR1 and CDR2 from the germline V gene are SQVTM and ANQGSEA. The CDR3 reads CSVAGQGFTDTQYF.

V is TRBV28 and J is TRBJ2-7; the D call from TCRdb, TRBD2, cannot be confirmed without DNA. There are 16 residues in the CDR3. CDR1 is MDHEN, CDR2 SYDVKM, per germline. CDR3 amino acids: CASSLSGSGGLYEQYF.

This sequence joins TRBV14 and TRBJ1-6; TCRdb proposes TRBD1, but this gene call is untestable without DNA. The CDR3 loop spans 14 amino acids. CDR1 is SGHDN and CDR2 is FVKESK in the germline V gene. The CDR3 loop reads CASSQGSRASPLHF.

CDR3 loop: CASSSLADTQYF. The chain joins TRBV7-2 to TRBJ2-3. Per germline, CDR1 SGHTA and CDR2 FQGNSA. The CDR3 consists of 12 residues.

The genes are TRBV12-3 or TRBV12-4 and TRBJ1-1; TCRdb indicates TRBD1, and absent DNA this call remains unverified. The CDR3 loop spans 15 amino acids. The CDR3 is CASSPTRTVNTEAFF.

This sequence joins TRBV5-1 and TRBJ2-1. This CDR3 has 12 residues. Germline V CDR1 and CDR2: SGHRS, YFSETQ. The CDR3 sequence: CASSAERKQQFF.

The chain employs TRBV2 and TRBJ2-3; with no DNA, the TCRdb D assignment of TRBD1 cannot be verified. The CDR3 has 15 residues. CDR1 and CDR2 (germline): SNHLY, FYNNEI. The CDR3 here is CASSESRQGSDTQYF.

V and J are TRBV5-6 and TRBJ2-2. CDR3 length: 17 amino acids. In germline, CDR1 is SGHDT, CDR2 YYEEEE. CDR3 sequence reads: CASSLGVRLQNTGELFF. Using reference TRBV5-6 and TRBJ2-2 for the parts outside the CDR3, the full variable domain is DAGVTQSPTHLIKTRGQQVTLRCSPKSGHDTVSWYQQALGQGPQFIFQYYEEEERQRGNFPDRFSGHQFPNYSSELNVNALLLGDSALYLCASSLGVRLQNTGELFFGEGSRLTVL.

The chain joins TRBV5-1 to TRBJ2-5; TCRdb gives TRBD2 as the D gene, but with no DNA this cannot be confirmed. Germline CDR1 is SGHRS and CDR2 is YFSETQ. The length of the CDR3 is 16 residues. CDR3 region: CASSFPGPAGGGTQYF.

This chain links TRBV11-3 with TRBJ2-1; TCRdb's assignment of TRBD1 cannot be checked, as there is no DNA. CDR1 is SGHNT and CDR2 is YENEEA in the germline V gene. The CDR3 loop spans 15 amino acids. The CDR3 protein is CASSLRQGANNEQFF.

The chain is built from TRBV11-2 and TRBJ1-4. The CDR3 is made up of 14 amino acids. Germline loops: CDR1 SGHAT, CDR2 FQNNGV. The CDR3 is CASSPITSNEKLFF.

This chain joins TRBV18 and TRBJ2-3; the D call of TRBD2 rests on TCRdb alone, since no DNA is present to check it. The germline V gene encodes CDR1 KGHSH and CDR2 LQKENI. The CDR3 totals 14 residues. The CDR3 reads CASGEGLAGQTQYF.

CDR3 region: CASSYGGSGVYNEQFF. The chain has TRBV6-5 and TRBJ2-1; the TCRdb D gene call, TRBD2, has no DNA to confirm it. The germline gives CDR1 MNHEY, CDR2 SVGAGI. The CDR3 covers 16 residues.

The chain has TRBV15 and TRBJ2-7; TCRdb names TRBD2, which stays unverified in the absence of DNA. Germline V gene data show CDR1 as LNHNV and CDR2 as YYDKDF (reference sequence). The CDR3 is 14 amino acids. CDR3 in amino acids: CATSLSGSQYEQYF.

The gene calls are TRBV13 and TRBJ2-5; TCRdb calls TRBD2, which cannot be checked without DNA. This CDR3 is 14 amino acids long. The germline V gene encodes CDR1 PRHDT and CDR2 FYEKMQ (reference sequence). This chain's CDR3 is CASIASGYQETQYF.

This chain connects TRBV11-1 to TRBJ2-1; TCRdb indicates TRBD2, and absent DNA this call remains unverified. In germline, CDR1 is SGHAT, CDR2 FQDESV (reference sequence). This CDR3 comprises 18 residues. CDR3 sequence reads: CASSLTPKTSGRLDEQFF.